The following is a T cell receptor (beta chain) sequence with its context. After removal of 4 bases from V and 7 bases from J, the junction contained 6 bases not matched to a gene. The CDR3 sequence is 15 residues long. Germline CDR1 SGHDT, CDR2 YYEEEE. The data stem from a study of blood T cell repertoires in COVID-19. Study summary: From T cells, B-cell-depleted T cells, or PBMCs came the material, which was cDNA or gDNA.

Assay: immunoSEQ multiplex PCR; the TCRdb copy retains only in-frame clones and omits some. This sample yields hundreds of thousands of clones, of which roughly four fifths are seen a single time; 4.7% belongs to the top ten. The receptor comes from a woman in her 70s with acute or convalescent COVID-19. The material sequenced was peripheral blood. The chain uses TRBV5-6 and TRBJ1-6, with 9 bases identical to TRBD1. The CDR3 spells CASSHGDRDNSPLHF. The DNA for the CDR3 is TGTGCCAGCAGCCACGGGGACAGGGACAATTCACCCCTCCACTTT.